These 23 T cell receptor beta chains share one sample of origin, sequenced in a study of T cell responses to AZD1222 COVID-19 vaccine. Only in-frame clones appear in the TCRdb table, and some are missing; sequencing was by immunoSEQ multiplex PCR. The repertoire holds about 150,000 clones, with about 91% as singletons. Specimen: peripheral blood, collected on day 0 of AZD1222 vaccination. The source is an adult in good health.

The chain combines TRBV5-1 with TRBJ2-7, with D possibly matching TRBD2 (6 bases). Germline values: CDR1 SGHRS, CDR2 YFSETQ. The CDR3 extends over 11 amino acids. The CDR3 nucleotides are TGCGTGCGGGGACCACGGTACGAGCAGTACTTC. This sequence encodes CVRGPRYEQYF.

J is TRBJ1-6 and V is TRBV6-5; 8 nucleotides align to TRBD1. Germline CDR1 and CDR2: MNHEY and SVGAGI. Trimming removed 6 bases from V and 6 bases from J; junction bases left unmatched: 4. The CDR3 consists of 14 residues. CDR3 amino acids: CASRDRAVNSPLHF. In DNA, the CDR3 is TGTGCCAGCAGGGACAGGGCAGTTAATTCACCCCTCCACTTT.

This clone has a single count. J is TRBJ2-5 and V is TRBV4-3; possible D gene TRBD1, 6 bases. The germline gives CDR1 LGHNA, CDR2 YSLEER. The V end lost 5 bases, the J end lost 5 bases, and 15 bases lay between the germline ends. The CDR3 covers 14 residues. CDR3 in DNA: TGCGCCAGCAGCGAAGGGACATTGGGGGAGACCCAGTACTTC. This sequence encodes CASSEGTLGETQYF.

This sequence joins TRBV11-3 and TRBJ2-4; no clear D gene. The CDR3 has 16 residues. The ends were cut back, 2 bases at V and 0 bases at J, with 11 bases in the middle. In germline, CDR1 is SGHNT, CDR2 YENEEA. CDR3 loop: CASSLSLDLAKNIQYF. The CDR3 DNA is TGTGCCAGCAGCTTAAGTCTCGACCTAGCCAAAAACATTCAGTACTTC.

The chain carries TRBV6-5 and TRBJ1-4, with D possibly TRBD1 on 6 matching bases. Germline assignment: CDR1 MNHEY and CDR2 SVGAGI. The CDR3 consists of 14 residues. Between the trimmed V and J ends, which lost 6 bases and 4 bases, there was a span of 12 bases. CDR3: CASRRDKNNEKLFF. The CDR3 DNA follows: TGTGCCAGCAGAAGGGACAAGAATAATGAAAAACTGTTTTTT.

This chain connects TRBV27 to TRBJ2-6; 8 bases are shared with TRBD1. This CDR3 contains 16 residues. The germline V gene has CDR1 MNHEY and CDR2 SMNVEV (reference sequence). Unmatched junction bases numbered 9, after V lost 10 bases and J lost 1 base. As DNA, the CDR3 is TGTGCCACCGTGGACAGGGTTAGGTCTGGGGCCAACGTCCTGACTTTC. Translated: CATVDRVRSGANVLTF.

The CDR3 DNA reads as TGTGCCAGCAGCTTATCTGGTTACTACGAGCAGTACTTC. Translation gives CASSLSGYYEQYF. This sequence joins TRBV11-2 and TRBJ2-7; no clear D. V shed 2 bases and J shed 3 bases, with 8 bases lying between them. Germline V gives CDR1 SGHAT, CDR2 FQNNGV. CDR3 length: 13 residues.

The V call is TRBV4-3, the J call TRBJ2-5; TRBD2 aligns across 10 bases. Trimming at V came to 1 base and at J to 4 bases, leaving 0 bases not matched to a gene. Germline V gene lookup returns CDR1 LGHNA and CDR2 YSLEER. The CDR3 length is 14 residues. CDR3 region: CASSQGTSGETQYF. The CDR3 region has the DNA TGCGCCAGCAGCCAAGGGACTAGCGGAGAGACCCAGTACTTC.

The chain has TRBV5-1 and TRBJ1-1; a weak D match, TRBD1 (5 bases). V lost 1 base, J lost 1 base, and 11 bases lay in between. CDR1 is SGHRS and CDR2 is YFSETQ in the germline V gene. This CDR3 region has 15 residues. The CDR3 sequence: CASSLLGHQNTEAFF. The CDR3 DNA follows: TGCGCCAGCAGCTTGTTGGGGCACCAGAACACTGAAGCTTTCTTT.

The genes are TRBV12-5 and TRBJ2-5, with D perhaps TRBD1 or TRBD2 (5 bases each). With 5 bases removed from V and 2 bases from J, the gap between germline ends came to 12 bases. This CDR3 is built from 14 residues. Germline lookup yields CDR1 LGHNT and CDR2 FRNRAP. The CDR3 DNA sequence: TGTGCTAGTGGTCCCCGGGGCCCTCAAGAGACCCAGTACTTC. This sequence encodes CASGPRGPQETQYF.

Here the CDR3 DNA reads TGTGCCAGCAGTGAACCAATACTCCTCGCTTACAATCAGCCCCAGCATTTT. Translating gives CASSEPILLAYNQPQHF. The chain joins TRBV6-1 to TRBJ1-5; no definite D call. Germline lookup yields CDR1 MNHNS and CDR2 SASEGT. The V gene lost 2 bases and the J gene lost 3 bases, with 17 bases spanning the gap. This CDR3 is built from 17 residues.

This rearrangement joins TRBV20-1 to TRBJ1-1; 9 positions match TRBD1. The germline gives CDR1 DFQATT, CDR2 SNEGSKA (reference sequence). Trimming removed 3 bases from V and 4 bases from J; junction bases left unmatched: 9. There are 15 residues in the CDR3. The CDR3 DNA follows: TGCAGTGCTAGTAAACAGGGGGCTACGGGCACTGAAGCTTTCTTT. Protein: CSASKQGATGTEAFF.

The chain is built from TRBV30 and TRBJ1-5; no definite D call. Germline V gene lookup returns CDR1 GTSNPN and CDR2 SVGIG (reference sequence). Deletions cut 3 bases from V and 6 bases from J, with 12 bases between. This CDR3 comprises 13 residues. The CDR3 is CAWSGGGTQPQHF. For the CDR3, the DNA is TGTGCCTGGAGCGGCGGCGGCACTCAGCCCCAGCATTTT.

This clone was picked up one time. The chain uses TRBV3-1 (or the pseudogene TRBV3-2) and TRBJ2-7; D gene unclear. Germline V gene sequence: CDR1 LGHDT, CDR2 YNNKEL (reference sequence). The CDR3 has 15 amino acids. V lost 1 base, J lost 5 bases, and 15 bases lay in between. CDR3: CASSQVAGWKHEQYF. The CDR3 DNA is TGTGCCAGCAGCCAAGTGGCAGGCTGGAAGCACGAGCAGTACTTC.

The chain has TRBV19 and TRBJ1-1, with D hard to call. Germline loops: CDR1 LNHDA, CDR2 SQIVND (reference sequence). CDR3 length: 12 amino acids. The V end was cut by 9 bases, the J end by 1 base, with 9 bases between. The CDR3 nucleotides are TGTGCCAGCGGGTGGGGGAACACTGAAGCTTTCTTT. It translates to CASGWGNTEAFF.

The chain carries TRBV5-1 and TRBJ2-2, with D perhaps being TRBD1 or TRBD2 (6 bases each). Trimming left V 4 bases short and J 1 base short, with 11 bases between. In germline, CDR1 is SGHRS, CDR2 YFSETQ. This CDR3 is built from 15 residues. The CDR3 sequence: CASSPGAGNTGELFF. CDR3 DNA: TGCGCCAGCAGCCCGGGGGCGGGGAACACCGGGGAGCTGTTTTTT.

This clone occurred a few times. This chain uses TRBV9 with TRBJ2-3; TRBD2 agrees at 9 bases. Losses at the gene ends were 5 bases for V and 1 base for J; bases not matched to a gene: 5. The CDR3 loop spans 15 amino acids. Germline V gene lookup returns CDR1 SGDLS and CDR2 YYNGEE. CDR3 sequence (DNA): TGTGCCAGCAGTGACCGACTAGCGGGCACAGATACGCAGTATTTT. Translating it yields CASSDRLAGTDTQYF.

The V call is TRBV23-1, the J call TRBJ1-2; tentative D call: TRBD1 (6 bases). TRBV23-1 is an open reading frame, and its role is uncertain. CDR3 size: 15 residues. V lost 7 bases, J lost 4 bases, and 19 bases lay in between. In DNA, the CDR3 is TGCGCCAGCACCTCTGCCACAGGGAGCGGCTATGGCTACACCTTC. It encodes CASTSATGSGYGYTF.

The J gene is TRBJ1-5, the V gene TRBV19, with 7 bases matching TRBD1. The CDR3 is 14 residues long. Germline V gene data show CDR1 as LNHDA and CDR2 as SQIVND (reference sequence). Trimming took 5 bases from V and 8 from J; bases not matched to a gene: 9. In DNA, the CDR3 is TGTGCCAGTAGTTCCACAGGGGCCCCTGAGCCCCAGCATTTT. Translated, it gives CASSSTGAPEPQHF.

V gene TRBV2 combines with J gene TRBJ2-6; a possible D gene is TRBD2 (6 bases). Germline CDR1 SNHLY, CDR2 FYNNEI. The CDR3 extends over 18 amino acids. Trimming stripped 2 bases from V and 1 base from J, with 15 bases between. The CDR3 region is CASSELGGIISGANVLTF. The DNA for the CDR3 is TGTGCCAGCAGTGAATTGGGCGGGATTATTTCTGGGGCCAACGTCCTGACTTTC.

This chain connects TRBV7-2 to TRBJ1-6; D gene ambiguous. From germline, CDR1 is SGHTA and CDR2 FQGNSA. The V end was cut by 5 bases, the J end by 6 bases, with 14 bases between. The CDR3 totals 15 residues. CDR3 sequence: CASSEGRQTNSPLHF. The CDR3 nucleotides are TGTGCCAGCAGCGAAGGGAGACAAACTAATTCACCCCTCCACTTT.

The chain recombines TRBV6-6 with TRBJ1-1; TRBD1 matches 12 bases. V lost 0 bases, J lost 8 bases, and 7 bases stayed unmatched. In germline, CDR1 is MNHNY, CDR2 SVGAGI (reference sequence). CDR3 size: 16 residues. This CDR3 reads CASSYSRDRGQMEAFF. For the CDR3, the DNA is TGTGCCAGCAGTTACTCCCGGGACAGGGGGCAAATGGAAGCTTTCTTT.

The rearrangement joins TRBV15 to TRBJ2-1; D is uncertain. CDR3 length equals 13 residues. Per germline, CDR1 LNHNV and CDR2 YYDKDF (reference sequence). Trimming stripped 1 base from V and 9 bases from J, with 10 bases between. The CDR3 DNA is TGTGCCACCAGCAGAGCGAGGTCCGGTGAGCAGTTCTTC. Protein product: CATSRARSGEQFF.